This passage covers 19 T cell receptor beta chains from one sample sequenced in a study of T cells in Graves' hyperthyroidism and ophthalmopathy. The investigators amplified TCR beta CDR3 regions from RNA transcripts. RT-PCR in the first round (using the HTBI primer set) targeted the TCR CDR3. TCRdb independently ran MiXCR on the multiplex PCR reads; one entry per CDR3 protein. Seen here are hundreds of thousands of distinct CDR3 sequences, over 12% observed once, and the top ten hold about 4.5%. The specimen was blood. The receptor set was obtained from a middle-aged woman with Graves' ophthalmopathy.

The V gene is TRBV5-6, the J gene TRBJ1-3; TRBD1 is a possible D gene (6 bases). Germline assignment: CDR1 SGHDT and CDR2 YYEEEE. CDR3 length equals 16 residues. V was trimmed by 4 bases and J by 4 bases, leaving 18 bases between them. DNA for the CDR3: TGTGCCAGCAGCCCGTTCGGACAGAGTTACGGAAACACCATATATTTT. It yields the protein CASSPFGQSYGNTIYF.

This clonotype was seen a handful of times. This chain links TRBV29-1 with TRBJ2-2; 8 nucleotides line up with TRBD2. In germline, CDR1 is SQVTM, CDR2 ANQGSEA. Trimming at V came to 7 bases and at J to 2 bases, leaving 9 bases not matched to a gene. The CDR3 has 15 amino acids. The CDR3 spells CSGRRGAKNTGELFF. CDR3 DNA sequence: TGCAGCGGCCGGCGGGGGGCCAAAAACACCGGGGAGCTGTTTTTT.

This clonotype was picked up many times. This chain uses TRBV15 with TRBJ2-5; 9 nucleotides line up with TRBD1. The CDR3 runs to 17 residues. Germline V gives CDR1 LNHNV, CDR2 YYDKDF (reference sequence). Unmatched junction bases numbered 7, after V lost 1 base and J lost 1 base. The CDR3 loop is CATSRVGQGLGQETQYF. CDR3 DNA: TGTGCCACCAGCAGAGTAGGACAGGGGTTGGGCCAAGAGACCCAGTACTTC.

This clonotype was counted ten times or more. V gene TRBV15 combines with J gene TRBJ2-5, with D possibly being TRBD2 (5 bases). Germline loops: CDR1 LNHNV, CDR2 YYDKDF (reference sequence). The CDR3 spans 13 residues. V gave up 4 bases and J gave up 5 bases, with 11 bases separating them. The CDR3 bases are TGTGCCACCAGCATGGGGAGTTTGGAGACCCAGTACTTC. Its protein is CATSMGSLETQYF. Variable domain in full (rest from reference TRBV15 and TRBJ2-5): DAMVIQNPRYQVTQFGKPVTLSCSQTLNHNVMYWYQQKSSQAPKLLFHYYDKDFNNEADTPDNFQSRRPNTSFCFLDIRSPGLGDTAMYLCATSMGSLETQYFGPGTRLLVL.

The chain couples TRBV12-3 or TRBV12-4 to TRBJ2-5; 10 nucleotides align to TRBD2. J lost 5 bases, V lost 5 bases, and 14 bases had no gene match. The CDR3 length is 17 residues. The CDR3 bases are TGTGCCAGCAGTCCAGGACCTCTAGCGGGAGTGAGCGAGACCCAGTACTTC. Encoded protein: CASSPGPLAGVSETQYF.

The chain couples TRBV6-5 to TRBJ2-7; no firm D call. The CDR3 is 14 residues long. V was trimmed by 4 bases and J by 5 bases, leaving 15 bases between them. The germline CDR1 and CDR2 sequences are MNHEY and SVGAGI. This CDR3 reads CASSLRNPPDEQYF. The DNA for the CDR3 is TGTGCCAGCAGTTTGCGTAACCCTCCCGACGAGCAGTACTTC.

In its sample, this clonotype was seen many times. This chain connects TRBV27 to TRBJ2-7, with 10 positions matching TRBD1. In germline, CDR1 is MNHEY, CDR2 SMNVEV (reference sequence). V was clipped by 6 bases and J by 3 bases; unmatched bases: 11. The CDR3 loop spans 16 amino acids. The CDR3 reads CASSQRRGTGVYEQYF. CDR3 sequence (DNA): TGTGCCAGCAGCCAACGTCGGGGGACAGGGGTCTACGAGCAGTACTTC.

This clonotype has at least ten counts. V and J are TRBV15 and TRBJ2-7, with D perhaps TRBD2 (5 bases). CDR3 length: 13 amino acids. V lost 1 base, J lost 6 bases, and 10 bases lay in between. CDR1 and CDR2 from the germline V gene are LNHNV and YYDKDF (reference sequence). Here the CDR3 DNA reads TGTGCCACCAGCAGAGGGGGAGAAGGCGAGCAGTACTTC. The encoded protein is CATSRGGEGEQYF.

This clonotype was recorded many times. CDR3 coding DNA: TGTGCCAGCACCCCAGGGAGCTCCTACGAGCAGTACTTC. It codes for CASTPGSSYEQYF. The genes are TRBV2 and TRBJ2-7; the D gene could be TRBD1 or TRBD2 (5 bases each). The germline gives CDR1 SNHLY, CDR2 FYNNEI. The CDR3 contains 13 residues. The V and J ends lost 7 bases and 0 bases respectively, with 10 bases between them.

This clonotype was counted many times. This chain joins TRBV27 and TRBJ1-2, with 7 bases identical to TRBD1. The CDR3 spans 13 residues. The germline V gene has CDR1 MNHEY and CDR2 SMNVEV (reference sequence). V shed 3 bases, J shed 8 bases, and the junction held 6 bases outside the gene matches. CDR3 loop: CASSFGQGEGYTF. As DNA, the CDR3 is TGTGCCAGCAGTTTTGGGCAGGGGGAAGGCTACACCTTC.

This clonotype was detected many times. The chain joins TRBV12-3 or TRBV12-4 to TRBJ2-5, with TRBD2 as a possible D gene (6 bases). The germline V and J ends were trimmed by 0 bases and 5 bases, with 13 bases remaining between them. The CDR3 is 15 residues long. CDR3 nucleotide sequence: TGTGCCAGCAGTTTAGCGGTTACAGGAGGGGAGACCCAGTACTTC. Protein sequence: CASSLAVTGGETQYF.

Many counts were recorded for this clonotype. The chain recombines TRBV27 with TRBJ2-7, with D unclear. The CDR3 sequence is 14 residues long. Germline-derived CDR1 and CDR2 are MNHEY and SMNVEV (reference sequence). Trimming pared 7 bases from V and 5 bases from J, leaving 18 bases between. Here the CDR3 reads CASTGIPLGDEQYF. DNA for the CDR3: TGTGCCAGCACTGGGATTCCCCTCGGCGACGAGCAGTACTTC.

This clonotype was detected ten times or more. The rearrangement joins TRBV15 to TRBJ2-1; D remains ambiguous. The CDR3 consists of 14 residues. Trimming cost V 7 bases and J 0 bases, with 10 bases left between them. CDR1 and CDR2 (germline): LNHNV, YYDKDF (reference sequence). The CDR3, as DNA: TGTGCCACCAACCCAGTTTACTCCTACAATGAGCAGTTCTTC. It encodes CATNPVYSYNEQFF. Supplemented by reference TRBV15 and TRBJ2-1, the full variable domain reads DAMVIQNPRYQVTQFGKPVTLSCSQTLNHNVMYWYQQKSSQAPKLLFHYYDKDFNNEADTPDNFQSRRPNTSFCFLDIRSPGLGDTAMYLCATNPVYSYNEQFFGPGTRLTVL.

This clonotype was detected many times. In nucleotides, the CDR3 is TGTGCCAGCAGCTTGCTGGGGGAAGGGTACGAGCAGTACTTC. The encoded protein is CASSLLGEGYEQYF. This sequence joins TRBV7-8 and TRBJ2-7, with D possibly being TRBD1 or TRBD2 (5 bases each). The V gene's germline CDR1 is SGHVS and CDR2 FQNEAQ. The length of the CDR3 is 14 residues. The germline V and J ends were trimmed by 3 bases and 4 bases, with 13 bases remaining between them.

The rearrangement uses TRBV12-3 or TRBV12-4 and TRBJ1-1, with a weak D call TRBD1 (5 bases). Trimming took off 4 bases at V and 4 bases at J, with 16 bases between the two ends. This CDR3 has 15 residues. CDR3 in amino acids: CASSSRDPGGTEAFF. In nucleotides, the CDR3 is TGTGCCAGCAGTTCCCGGGACCCTGGGGGCACTGAAGCTTTCTTT.

This clonotype occurred many times. The genes are TRBV28 and TRBJ1-6, with D possibly matching TRBD1 (5 bases). Germline V gives CDR1 MDHEN, CDR2 SYDVKM. The CDR3 has 13 amino acids. Trimming took 10 bases from V and 8 from J, leaving 15 bases between them. DNA for the CDR3: TGTGCCACCAGAGGGGAACCGCATTCACCCCTCCACTTT. Its translation is CATRGEPHSPLHF.

With respect to this clonotype: The missing conserved phenylalanine or tryptophan at the end of this CDR3 makes a read error likely. V gene TRBV5-1 combines with J gene TRBJ2-5; 9 bases line up with TRBD2. Germline CDR1 reads SGHRS; CDR2 reads YFSETQ. The CDR3 consists of 13 residues. Trimming at V came to 4 bases and at J to 5 bases, leaving 3 bases not matched to a gene. This CDR3 reads CASSPGLAETQYL. The CDR3 DNA sequence: TGCGCCAGCAGCCCGGGACTAGCCGAGACCCAGTACCTC.

This clonotype was counted ten times or more. The CDR3 is CASSVRLAGDTGELFF. CDR3 DNA: TGCGCCAGCAGTGTCAGACTAGCGGGGGACACCGGGGAGCTGTTTTTT. The chain uses TRBV10-2 and TRBJ2-2, with 12 bases lining up with TRBD2. From germline, CDR1 is WSHSY and CDR2 SAAADI. Trimming took 4 bases from V and 3 from J; bases not matched to a gene: 3. The CDR3 covers 16 residues.

This clonotype came up many times. The rearrangement uses TRBV30 and TRBJ2-4; possibly TRBD2 for D (5 bases). Germline CDR1 is GTSNPN and CDR2 is SVGIG (reference sequence). The V and J ends lost 2 bases and 9 bases respectively, with 14 bases between them. The CDR3 totals 13 residues. CDR3 bases: TGTGCCTGGAGTCGCCGGGAAATCGGCATTCAGTACTTC. Its translation is CAWSRREIGIQYF. The full variable domain, completed using reference TRBV30 and TRBJ2-4, is SQTIHQWPATLVQPVGSPLSLECTVEGTSNPNLYWYRQAAGRGLQLLFYSVGIGQISSEVPQNLSASRPQDRQFILSSKKLLLSDSGFYLCAWSRREIGIQYFGAGTRLSVL.